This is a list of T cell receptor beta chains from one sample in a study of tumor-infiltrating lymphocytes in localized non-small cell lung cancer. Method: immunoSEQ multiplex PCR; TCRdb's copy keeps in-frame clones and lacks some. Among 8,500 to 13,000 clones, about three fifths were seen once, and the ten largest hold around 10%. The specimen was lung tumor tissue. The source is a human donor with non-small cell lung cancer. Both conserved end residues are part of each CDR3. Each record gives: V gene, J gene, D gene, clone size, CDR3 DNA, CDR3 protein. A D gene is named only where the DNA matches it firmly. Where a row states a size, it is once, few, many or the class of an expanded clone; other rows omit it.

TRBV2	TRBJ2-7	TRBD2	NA	TGTGCCAGCAGAAATAGCGGGGGCTCCCTAGGGGAGCAGTACTTC	CASRNSGGSLGEQYF
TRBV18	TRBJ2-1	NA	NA	TGTGCCAGCTCACCACGGGACATGGACAATGAGCAGTTCTTC	CASSPRDMDNEQFF
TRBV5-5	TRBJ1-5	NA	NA	TGTGCCAGCAGCTTCACGGTATATAGCAATCAGCCCCAGCATTTT	CASSFTVYSNQPQHF
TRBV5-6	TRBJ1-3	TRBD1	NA	TGTGCCAGCAGCCTAGGGACAGGGTACGGAAACACCATATATTTT	CASSLGTGYGNTIYF
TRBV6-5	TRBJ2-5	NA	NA	TGTGCCAGCAGTTCTCCCGGACAGCCTACAGAGGCCCAGTACTTC	CASSSPGQPTEAQYF
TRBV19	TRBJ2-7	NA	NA	TGTGCCAGTAGTATAGGGAATTCTCCCTCCTACGAGCAGTACTTC	CASSIGNSPSYEQYF
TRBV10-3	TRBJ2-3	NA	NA	TGTGCCATCAGGGCTTGGGATACGCAGTATTTT	CAIRAWDTQYF
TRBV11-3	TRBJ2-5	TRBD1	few	TGTGCCAGCAGTCCCGGGACAGGGTCCCAAGAGACCCAGTACTTC	CASSPGTGSQETQYF
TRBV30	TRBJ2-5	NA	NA	TGTGCCTGTTCGACAGACCCGAGGGAGACCCAGTACTTC	CACSTDPRETQYF
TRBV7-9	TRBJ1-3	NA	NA	TGTGCGGATGGCTCTGGAAACACCATATATTTT	CADGSGNTIYF
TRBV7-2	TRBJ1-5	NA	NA	TGTGCCAGCAGCTTCCTACAGGGAGGACAGCCCCAGCATTTT	CASSFLQGGQPQHF
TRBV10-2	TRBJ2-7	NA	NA	TGCGCCAGCAGTGAGTTTTTGTCTAACCTCCGCTACGAGCAGTACTTC	CASSEFLSNLRYEQYF
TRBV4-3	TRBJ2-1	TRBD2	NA	TGCGCCAGCAGCCAAGATGTTCTAGCGGACAATGAGCAGTTCTTC	CASSQDVLADNEQFF
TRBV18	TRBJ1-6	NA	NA	TGTGCCAGCTCACCATTTGAACTTAATTCACCCCTCCACTTT	CASSPFELNSPLHF
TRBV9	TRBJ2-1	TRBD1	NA	TGTGCCAGCAGCGAGGGACAGGGGTATGAGCAGTTCTTC	CASSEGQGYEQFF
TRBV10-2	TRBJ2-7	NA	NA	TGCGCCAGCAGTCCTAGCTTAGAGCTATCCTACGAGCAGTACTTC	CASSPSLELSYEQYF
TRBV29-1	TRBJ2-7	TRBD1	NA	TGCAGCGCCCTTTCAGGGGGAAACTACGAGCAGTACTTC	CSALSGGNYEQYF
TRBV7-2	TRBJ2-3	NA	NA	TGTGCCAGCAGCTTAGACACAGATACGCAGTATTTT	CASSLDTDTQYF
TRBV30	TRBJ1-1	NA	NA	TGTGCCTGGAGCCCTGGGGGGTTCGCTGAAGCTTTCTTT	CAWSPGGFAEAFF
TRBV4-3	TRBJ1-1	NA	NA	TGCGCCAGCAGCCAAGACGTAACGATCCGGGACAAGAACACTGAAGCTTTCTTT	CASSQDVTIRDKNTEAFF
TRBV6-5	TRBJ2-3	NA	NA	TGTGCCAGCAGTTACTCCCGGGGGGCGGATACGCAGTATTTT	CASSYSRGADTQYF
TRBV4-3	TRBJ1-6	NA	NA	TGCGCCAGCAGCCAAGATTGGCAGGCTAATTCACCCCTCCACTTT	CASSQDWQANSPLHF
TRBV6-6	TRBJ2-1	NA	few	TGTGCCAGCAGTTACGTCCATGAGCAGTTCTTC	CASSYVHEQFF
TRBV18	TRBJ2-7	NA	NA	TGTGCCAGCTCTGATAATTTATACGAGCAGTACTTC	CASSDNLYEQYF
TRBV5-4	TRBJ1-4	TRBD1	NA	TGTGCCAGCAGCCTGGGACAGCCTACTAATGAAAAACTGTTTTTT	CASSLGQPTNEKLFF
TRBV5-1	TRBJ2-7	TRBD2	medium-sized	TGCGCCAGCAGCTATAGCGGGAACGACTACGAGCAGTACTTC	CASSYSGNDYEQYF
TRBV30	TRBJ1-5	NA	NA	TGTGCCTGGAGTCACGACAGTTTAGGGGACCAGCCCCAGCATTTT	CAWSHDSLGDQPQHF
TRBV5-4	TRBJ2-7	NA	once	TGTGCCAGCAGCTTGGAAGGGGACTCCGAGCAGTACTTC	CASSLEGDSEQYF
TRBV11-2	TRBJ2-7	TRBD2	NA	TGTGCCAGCAGCTCCGGGAGGGGCTCCTACGAGCAGTACTTC	CASSSGRGSYEQYF
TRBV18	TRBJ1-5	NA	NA	TGTGCCAGCTCACAGGCAGGACATAGCAATCAGCCCCAGCATTTT	CASSQAGHSNQPQHF
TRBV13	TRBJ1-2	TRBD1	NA	TGTGCCAGCAAAGCCTACAGGGGGCTGAGTGGCTACACCTTC	CASKAYRGLSGYTF
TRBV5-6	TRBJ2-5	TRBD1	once	TGTGCCACCTGGAGGACAGGGCAGGAGACCCAGTACTTC	CATWRTGQETQYF
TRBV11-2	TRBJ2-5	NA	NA	TGTGCCAGCAGCCCGGTGGACGAGACCCAGTACTTC	CASSPVDETQYF
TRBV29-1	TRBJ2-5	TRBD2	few	TGCAGCGTTGGACTAGCGCCACAAGAGACCCAGTACTTC	CSVGLAPQETQYF
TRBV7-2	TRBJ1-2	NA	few	TGTGCCAGCAGCCCTATGGGGGTTGGTGGCTACACCTTC	CASSPMGVGGYTF
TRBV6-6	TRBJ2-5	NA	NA	TGTGCCAGCAGTCGCAACCCCTACGGACTAGAGACCCAGTACTTC	CASSRNPYGLETQYF
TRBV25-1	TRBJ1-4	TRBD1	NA	TGTGCCAGCAGTGAACCTACAGGGGGAGAAAAACTGTTTTTT	CASSEPTGGEKLFF
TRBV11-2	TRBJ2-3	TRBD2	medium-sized	TGTGCCAGCAGCGGACGGGGTAGCGGGCCGGATACGCAGTATTTT	CASSGRGSGPDTQYF
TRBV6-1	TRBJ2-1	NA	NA	TGTGCCAGCAGTATAAGCGGTGCCTACAATGAGCAGTTCTTC	CASSISGAYNEQFF
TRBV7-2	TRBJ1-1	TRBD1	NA	TGTGCCAGCAGCTTCGGGACAGATTTGGGCACTGAAGCTTTCTTT	CASSFGTDLGTEAFF
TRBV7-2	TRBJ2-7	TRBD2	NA	TGTGCCAGCAGCCCCGGACTAGCGGGAGAGTACGAGCAGTACTTC	CASSPGLAGEYEQYF
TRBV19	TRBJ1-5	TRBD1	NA	TGTGCCAGTAGTATTTTAGGACAGGGACAGAGCAATCAGCCCCAGCATTTT	CASSILGQGQSNQPQHF
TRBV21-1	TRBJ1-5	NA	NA	TGTGCCAGCGAAGTCCGGGCCACACAGGAGGGCAATCAGCCCCAGCATTTT	CASEVRATQEGNQPQHF
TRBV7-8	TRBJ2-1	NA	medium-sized	TGTGCCAGCAGCTTAGACCCCCCGGGTTACAATGAGCAGTTCTTC	CASSLDPPGYNEQFF
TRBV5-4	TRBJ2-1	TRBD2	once	TGTGCCAGCAGCTCGACCCTAGCGGGCGGACTAGGGCAGTTCTTC	CASSSTLAGGLGQFF
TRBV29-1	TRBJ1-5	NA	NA	TGCAGCGTTGTAATCCCCCCCGATCAGCCCCAGCATTTT	CSVVIPPDQPQHF
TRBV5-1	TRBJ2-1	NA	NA	TGCGCCAGCAGCTTGGTGCCCCCCCACTCTTTGAATGAGCAGTTCTTC	CASSLVPPHSLNEQFF
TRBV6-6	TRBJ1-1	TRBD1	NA	TGTGCCAGCAGTTTGACAGGGGGGTCAGTCGGAGCTTTCTTT	CASSLTGGSVGAFF
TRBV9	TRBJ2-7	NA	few	TGTGCCAGCAGCGTAGGTGGAGGGGTAGGATCCGAGCAGTACTTC	CASSVGGGVGSEQYF
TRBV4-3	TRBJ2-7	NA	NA	TGCGCCAGCAGTGGGGACTTAAAAGAGGGATACGAGCAGTACTTC	CASSGDLKEGYEQYF